This T cell receptor beta chain was documented in a study of human T cells and chemical hapten exposure. Background on the study: Patch tests containing 0.01% DPC, applied to the upper back, were read at 6 days.

Described time point: pre-sensitization, week 0. Described treatment: therapeutic diphenylcyclopropenone sensitization with weekly scalp DPC. The CDR3 is 17 amino acids. CDR1 and CDR2 (germline): LGHNT, FRNRAP. Deletions cut 4 bases from V and 10 bases from J, with 28 bases between. Original processing notes: Sample-level TCR yields exhibited a median of about 96,000, with a range of about 20,000 to 750,000. TCRdb fed the RACE reads into MiXCR, producing one record per CDR3 protein. TCRdb, not the original authors, processed these V and J calls. This table has 300,000 to 450,000 distinct CDR3 sequences, 4% to 6% appearing once. This clonotype was detected only a few times. Its specificity is unknown. Study-level findings and limits: Having alopecia, the donors may differ immunologically from healthy people.

The receptor was isolated from a woman in her fifties or sixties with alopecia areata. Some clones in this sample may be carry-over from other donors' samples. The gene calls are TRBV12-5 and TRBJ1-2; TRBD1 is a possible D gene (5 bases). Sample: whole blood, taken in connection with sensitization to the hapten diphenylcyclopropenone (DPC). DNA for the CDR3: TGTGCTAGTGGTTCGGCCCCGTTAATCACAGGCTCTAGTGCCTACACCTTC. It codes for CASGSAPLITGSSAYTF.